Each of the 3 T cell receptor beta chains below was sequenced from the same sample in a study of blood T cells in healthy people across ages. The authors ran a second PCR of 7 to 11 cycles using a sample-barcoded 5' primer and a J-beta primer mix. TCRdb passed the 5' RACE reads through MiXCR, listing each CDR3 protein once. The repertoire includes over 1.5 million distinct CDR3 sequences, roughly 52% of them detected once, and approximately 2.1% sits in the top ten. Sequencing was carried out using blood. The source is a middle-aged woman in good health.

The CDR3 DNA reads TGTGCCAGCAGTCAAGACAGGGTCGGAACTGAAGCTTTCTTT. Its translation: CASSQDRVGTEAFF. The chain couples TRBV27 to TRBJ1-1; 7 bases agree with TRBD1. Germline V CDR1 and CDR2: MNHEY, SMNVEV (reference sequence). The CDR3 contains 14 residues. V was clipped by 5 bases and J by 5 bases; unmatched bases: 8.

This sequence joins TRBV15 and TRBJ1-1, with a possible D match to TRBD1 (5 bases). Germline V gives CDR1 LNHNV, CDR2 YYDKDF (reference sequence). Trimming shortened V by 0 bases and J by 1 base, and 9 bases separated the two germline ends. CDR3 length equals 15 residues. This CDR3 is CATSRDRQGNTEAFF. DNA for the CDR3: TGTGCCACCAGCAGAGACCGTCAGGGGAACACTGAAGCTTTCTTT.

This clonotype has a handful of counts. The chain combines TRBV20-1 with TRBJ2-5; no reliable D call. V was clipped by 2 bases and J by 5 bases, with 3 bases between them. From germline, CDR1 is DFQATT and CDR2 SNEGSKA (reference sequence). CDR3 size: 10 residues. CDR3 DNA sequence: TGCAGTGCTAGATACGAGACCCAGTACTTC. Its protein product is CSARYETQYF.